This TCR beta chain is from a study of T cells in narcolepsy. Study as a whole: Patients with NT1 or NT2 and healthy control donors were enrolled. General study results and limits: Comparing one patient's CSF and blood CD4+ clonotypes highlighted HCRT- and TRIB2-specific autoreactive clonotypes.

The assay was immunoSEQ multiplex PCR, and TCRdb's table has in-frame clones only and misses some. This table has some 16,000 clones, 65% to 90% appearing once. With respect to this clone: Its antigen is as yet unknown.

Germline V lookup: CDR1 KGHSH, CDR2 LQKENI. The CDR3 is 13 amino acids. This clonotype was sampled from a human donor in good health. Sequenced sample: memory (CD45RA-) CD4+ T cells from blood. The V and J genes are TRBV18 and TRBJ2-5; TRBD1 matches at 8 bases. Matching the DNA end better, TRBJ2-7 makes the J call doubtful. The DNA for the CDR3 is TGTGCCAGCTCACAGGGACAGGACTACGAGCAGTACTTC. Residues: CASSQGQDYEQYF.